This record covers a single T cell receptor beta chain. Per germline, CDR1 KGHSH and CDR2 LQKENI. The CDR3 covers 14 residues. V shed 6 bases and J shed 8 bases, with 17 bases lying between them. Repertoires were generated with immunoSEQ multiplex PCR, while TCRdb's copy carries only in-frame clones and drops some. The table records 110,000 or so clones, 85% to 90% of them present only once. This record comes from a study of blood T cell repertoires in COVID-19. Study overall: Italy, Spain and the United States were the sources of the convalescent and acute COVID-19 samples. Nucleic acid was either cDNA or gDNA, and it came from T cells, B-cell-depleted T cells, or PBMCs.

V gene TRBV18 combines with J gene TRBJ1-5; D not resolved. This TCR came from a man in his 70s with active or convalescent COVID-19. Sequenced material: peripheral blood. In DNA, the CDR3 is TGTGCCAGCTCCCTCAGAGAGGGTTTAGAGCCCCAGCATTTT. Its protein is CASSLREGLEPQHF.